This is a list of T cell receptor beta chains from one sample in a study of OX40 agonist ivuxolimab in advanced cancers. Here immunoSEQ multiplex PCR was the method, and the copy in TCRdb shows in-frame clones only, minus some. The data show over 10,000 clones, about three quarters seen once. The source material was CD4+ or CD8+ T cells sorted from blood, sampled in a trial of the OX40 agonist ivuxolimab. The receptors come from an adult with an advanced solid tumor such as melanoma, head and neck, liver or kidney cancer. Each CDR3 is given with its conserved first and last residue. D genes are given only for firm matches. For some rows the clone size is stated as once, few or many, or as a class when expanded; others skip it.

V gene: TRBV6-4
J gene: TRBJ2-1
clone size: -
D gene: TRBD1
CDR3 DNA: TGTGCCAGCAGCCCCCGAGGACAGGGTGGCAATGAGCAGTTCTTC
CDR3 protein: CASSPRGQGGNEQFF

V gene: TRBV5-1
J gene: TRBJ2-5
clone size: -
D gene: TRBD2
CDR3 DNA: TGCGCAGCAGCTCCCCCCCAGCGGGAATTTAGTAAACAAGAGACCCAGTACTTC
CDR3 protein: CAAAPPQREFSKQETQYF

V gene: TRBV29-1
J gene: TRBJ2-6
clone size: -
D gene: -
CDR3 DNA: TGCAGCGTACTAAGCGGGCCTGGGGCCAACGTCCTGACTTTC
CDR3 protein: CSVLSGPGANVLTF

V gene: TRBV27
J gene: TRBJ1-5
clone size: -
D gene: TRBD1
CDR3 DNA: TGTGCCAGCAGTGGACAGGGGAATCAGCCCCAGCATTTT
CDR3 protein: CASSGQGNQPQHF

V gene: TRBV11-2
J gene: TRBJ2-7
clone size: -
D gene: -
CDR3 DNA: TGTGCCAGCAGTTCCATGGGCCTTAACCCACTCTACGAGCAGTACTTC
CDR3 protein: CASSSMGLNPLYEQYF

V gene: TRBV27
J gene: TRBJ2-1
clone size: -
D gene: TRBD1
CDR3 DNA: TGTGCCAGCAACAACAGGGGGCCGGATGAGCAGTTCTTC
CDR3 protein: CASNNRGPDEQFF

V gene: TRBV29-1
J gene: TRBJ2-1
clone size: once
D gene: -
CDR3 DNA: TGCAGCGTTAAAGGGGGCGGGAGTATGGATGAGCAGTTCTTC
CDR3 protein: CSVKGGGSMDEQFF

V gene: TRBV7-3
J gene: TRBJ2-3
clone size: -
D gene: TRBD2
CDR3 DNA: TGTGCCAGCAGCTTTAGTTCTAGCGGGAGGGATACGCAGTATTTT
CDR3 protein: CASSFSSSGRDTQYF

V gene: TRBV2
J gene: TRBJ2-2
clone size: -
D gene: -
CDR3 DNA: TGTGCCAGCAATACGGCGGGGTCAAACACCGGGGAGCTGTTTTTT
CDR3 protein: CASNTAGSNTGELFF

V gene: TRBV6-1
J gene: TRBJ2-7
clone size: -
D gene: TRBD2
CDR3 DNA: TGTGCCAGCGGGGGAGGGATCGAGCAGTACTTC
CDR3 protein: CASGGGIEQYF

V gene: TRBV27
J gene: TRBJ2-3
clone size: -
D gene: -
CDR3 DNA: TGTGCCAGCACCTTATCCCACACCTTCTCGGATACGCAGTATTTT
CDR3 protein: CASTLSHTFSDTQYF

V gene: TRBV19
J gene: TRBJ1-2
clone size: -
D gene: -
CDR3 DNA: TGTGCCAGTAGTATGGGCAGGGTTCATGGCTACACCTTC
CDR3 protein: CASSMGRVHGYTF

V gene: TRBV6-5
J gene: TRBJ2-7
clone size: few
D gene: -
CDR3 DNA: TGTGCCAGCAGTTCCGGACAGTCGGGGTACTACGAGCAGTACTTC
CDR3 protein: CASSSGQSGYYEQYF

V gene: TRBV5-1
J gene: TRBJ2-7
clone size: -
D gene: TRBD1
CDR3 DNA: TGCGCCAGCAGCTTTTGGACAGGAACCTACGAGCAGTACTTC
CDR3 protein: CASSFWTGTYEQYF

V gene: TRBV6-5
J gene: TRBJ1-2
clone size: -
D gene: -
CDR3 DNA: TGTGCCAGCAGTTGGTCCGAGGCTAACTATGGCTACACCTTC
CDR3 protein: CASSWSEANYGYTF

V gene: TRBV28
J gene: TRBJ1-1
clone size: once
D gene: -
CDR3 DNA: TGTGCCAGCAGTGACCCCGGGCCCCCTTCTTCTTTTATGAACACTGAAGCTTTCTTT
CDR3 protein: CASSDPGPPSSFMNTEAFF

V gene: TRBV27
J gene: TRBJ2-3
clone size: once
D gene: TRBD1
CDR3 DNA: TGTGCCAGCAGTTTATTGGGACAGGGCCGGACAGATACGCAGTATTTT
CDR3 protein: CASSLLGQGRTDTQYF

V gene: TRBV6-5
J gene: TRBJ2-2
clone size: -
D gene: -
CDR3 DNA: TGTGCCAGCAGGGAGGGATCGCCCACCGGGGAGCTGTTTTTT
CDR3 protein: CASREGSPTGELFF

V gene: TRBV19
J gene: TRBJ1-5
clone size: once
D gene: -
CDR3 DNA: TGTGCCAGTAGTATTGACACAAACCGACCGGGGAATCAGCCCCAGCATTTT
CDR3 protein: CASSIDTNRPGNQPQHF

V gene: TRBV9
J gene: TRBJ2-5
clone size: medium-sized
D gene: TRBD2
CDR3 DNA: TGTGCCAGCAGCGTACTAGCGGGAGGTGTAGAGACCCAGTACTTC
CDR3 protein: CASSVLAGGVETQYF

V gene: TRBV6-4
J gene: TRBJ2-3
clone size: -
D gene: -
CDR3 DNA: TGTGCCAGCAGTGACTCACAGGGCACAGATACGCAGTATTTT
CDR3 protein: CASSDSQGTDTQYF

V gene: TRBV18
J gene: TRBJ1-4
clone size: -
D gene: -
CDR3 DNA: TGTGCCAGCTCACCTCCGACACGGCGTTCTGAAAAACTGTTTTTT
CDR3 protein: CASSPPTRRSEKLFF

V gene: TRBV27
J gene: TRBJ1-4
clone size: -
D gene: -
CDR3 DNA: TGTGCCAGCAGTGGGGGGGATGAAAAACTGTTTTTT
CDR3 protein: CASSGGDEKLFF

V gene: TRBV5-6
J gene: TRBJ2-7
clone size: -
D gene: TRBD2
CDR3 DNA: TGTGCCAGCAGCTTGGTTCTAGCGGAGAGATACGAGCAGTACTTC
CDR3 protein: CASSLVLAERYEQYF

V gene: TRBV25-1
J gene: TRBJ2-3
clone size: -
D gene: -
CDR3 DNA: TGTGCCAGCAGTTTGGGGGTCACAGATACGCAGTATTTT
CDR3 protein: CASSLGVTDTQYF

V gene: TRBV7-9
J gene: TRBJ2-1
clone size: -
D gene: TRBD2
CDR3 DNA: TGTGCCAGCAGTCCAGGTAGCGGGAGCTCCTACAATGAGCAGTTCTTC
CDR3 protein: CASSPGSGSSYNEQFF